This entry lists 7 T cell receptor beta chains sequenced from one sample in a study of post-analysis software for immune sequencing data. Overall study results and limits: Five TRBV segments were more frequent in patients than controls; TRBV5-6, TRBV5-1 and TRBV20-1 belonged to this group.

No antigen has been identified for these receptors. cDNA libraries of TCR beta carried unique molecular identifiers. TCRdb analysed the PCR reads with MiXCR anew, one entry per CDR3 protein. Of roughly 650,000 distinct CDR3 sequences listed, around 64% are singletons. Sequencing was performed on blood. The origin of the receptors is a girl aged 2-15 years with multiple sclerosis.

Only a few counts were recorded for this clonotype. This chain connects TRBV20-1 to TRBJ2-7, with 7 bases fitting TRBD1. The ends lost 0 bases at V and 4 bases at J; junction bases unmatched: 12. CDR1 is DFQATT and CDR2 is SNEGSKA in the germline V gene (reference sequence). CDR3 length equals 16 residues. The CDR3 nucleotides are TGCAGTGCTAGAGACCAAGAGACAGGGACCCTTTACGAGCAGTACTTC. Translated, it gives CSARDQETGTLYEQYF.

This clonotype was counted a few times. V usage is TRBV6-1 and J usage is TRBJ1-5, with D uncertain. The CDR3 has 14 amino acids. Germline loops: CDR1 MNHNS, CDR2 SASEGT. The ends were cut back, 2 bases at V and 6 bases at J, with 11 bases in the middle. This chain's CDR3 is CASSEFGESQPQHF. The CDR3 nucleotides are TGTGCCAGCAGTGAATTCGGAGAGAGTCAGCCCCAGCATTTT.

J is TRBJ1-2 and V is TRBV20-1; 8 nucleotides match TRBD1. Looked up from germline, CDR1 is DFQATT and CDR2 is SNEGSKA (reference sequence). With 3 bases clipped from V and 4 bases from J, the junction kept 10 bases outside the gene matches. The CDR3 runs to 15 residues. The CDR3 DNA sequence: TGCAGTGCTAGTGGTGAACAGGGGGGAGTCTATGGCTACACCTTC. Translated, it gives CSASGEQGGVYGYTF.

V is TRBV10-3 and J is TRBJ2-1, with 14 bases aligning to TRBD2. With 4 bases clipped from V and 5 bases from J, the junction kept 4 bases outside the gene matches. The CDR3 spans 16 residues. Germline CDR1 reads ENHRY; CDR2 reads SYGVKD. The CDR3, as DNA: TGTGCCATCAGTGGGTCGACTAGCGGGAGGGACAATGAGCAGTTCTTC. Translating it yields CAISGSTSGRDNEQFF.

J is TRBJ2-1 and V is TRBV7-9; D is unclear. This CDR3 is 13 amino acids long. Germline loops: CDR1 SEHNR, CDR2 FQNEAQ (reference sequence). Trimming took off 0 bases at V and 7 bases at J, with 7 bases between the two ends. The CDR3 here is CASSLAFRNEQFF. CDR3 in DNA: TGTGCCAGCAGCTTAGCCTTCCGGAATGAGCAGTTCTTC.

V and J are TRBV29-1 and TRBJ2-7; perhaps TRBD1 as D (6 bases). V lost 7 bases to trimming and J lost 1 base, with 17 bases between them. CDR3 length: 14 residues. Germline CDR1 and CDR2: SQVTM and ANQGSEA. The CDR3 coding sequence is TGCAGCGCCGAGACAGGCTACCCTTCCTACGAGCAGTACTTC. Protein: CSAETGYPSYEQYF.

The chain couples TRBV7-2 to TRBJ2-5; TRBD1 agrees at 8 bases. The CDR3 has 15 residues. From germline, CDR1 is SGHTA and CDR2 FQGNSA. J gave up 2 bases and V 3 bases, and 5 bases lay outside the gene matches. The CDR3 spells CASSFVGTGQETQYF. Written as DNA, the CDR3 is TGTGCCAGCAGCTTCGTTGGGACAGGACAAGAGACCCAGTACTTC.